This T cell receptor beta chain appears in the sequencing data of a study of blood T cells in healthy people across ages. Findings of the study overall: Donors of long life had a larger count of naive CD4+ cells and greater diversity than aged donors.

A remark on this clonotype: Its antigen remains unidentified.

Next came a second PCR, run for roughly 6 to 11 cycles, which used a sample-barcoded 5' primer along with a J-beta primer mix. TCRdb analysed the 5' RACE reads with MiXCR anew, one entry per CDR3 protein. The sample lists 700,000 to 850,000 distinct CDR3 sequences, about 37% occurring once. The CDR3 has 13 amino acids. Per the germline V gene, CDR1 is SQVTM and CDR2 is ANQGSEA. The receptor comes from a man younger than 35 in good health. The material sequenced was blood. J is TRBJ2-7 and V is TRBV29-1; TRBD1 matches 8 bases. The DNA end lines up better with TRBJ2-5; the J call may be wrong. CDR3 sequence: CSVIGQGGETQYF. The CDR3 DNA reads TGCAGCGTTATCGGACAGGGAGGAGAGACCCAGTACTTC.